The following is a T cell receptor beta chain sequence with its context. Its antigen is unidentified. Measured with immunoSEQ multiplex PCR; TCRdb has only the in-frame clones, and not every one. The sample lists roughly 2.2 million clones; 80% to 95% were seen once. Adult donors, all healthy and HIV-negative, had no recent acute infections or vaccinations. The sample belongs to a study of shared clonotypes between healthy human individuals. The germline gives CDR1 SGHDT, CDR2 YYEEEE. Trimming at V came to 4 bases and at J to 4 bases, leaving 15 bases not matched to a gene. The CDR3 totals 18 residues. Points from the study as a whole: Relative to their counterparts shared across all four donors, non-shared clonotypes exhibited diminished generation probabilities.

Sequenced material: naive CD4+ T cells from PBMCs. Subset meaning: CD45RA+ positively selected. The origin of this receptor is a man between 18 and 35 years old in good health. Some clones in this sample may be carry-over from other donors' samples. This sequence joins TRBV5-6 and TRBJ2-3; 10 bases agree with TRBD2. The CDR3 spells CASSVSPSGSKESDTQYF. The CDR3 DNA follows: TGTGCCAGCAGCGTATCCCCTAGCGGGAGTAAGGAATCAGATACGCAGTATTTT.